The subject of this entry is one TCR beta chain. The data originate from a study of blood T cell repertoires in COVID-19. Whole-study context: Collection of acute and convalescent COVID-19 samples took place in the United States, Italy and Spain. The analysed material was cDNA or gDNA that came from T cells, B-cell-depleted T cells, or PBMCs.

V was pared by 1 base and J by 7 bases, with 1 base of the junction left unmatched. Germline lookup yields CDR1 LGHDT and CDR2 YNNKEL (reference sequence). The CDR3 runs to 13 residues. Source study methods: It was from reference gene primer amplification that nucleated cell counts were estimated. The data were produced by immunoSEQ multiplex PCR, yet TCRdb's version contains in-frame clones alone and is incomplete. That table furnishes V, J and clone size, whereas the DNA furnished D and trimming. The profile shows some 190,000 clones, roughly 88% of them singletons. The chain links TRBV3-1 (or the pseudogene TRBV3-2) to TRBJ2-4, with TRBD2 identical over 7 bases. The source material was peripheral blood. The sequence was collected from a woman aged 35 to 49 who had recovered from COVID-19. CDR3 loop: CASSQGEGNIQYF. The CDR3 DNA is TGTGCCAGCAGCCAAGGGGAGGGGAACATTCAGTACTTC.